A single sample gave rise to the 10 T cell receptor beta chains below, sequenced in a study of T cell repertoires in cytomegalovirus infection. TCRdb reprocessed the reads via MiXCR and lists one record per CDR3 protein. Counted here are some 240,000 distinct CDR3 sequences, over 15% occurring once; the ten biggest clones make up around half. Material for sequencing was CD8+ T cells from PBMCs. Every receptor here comes from a human donor in good health (CMV status not recorded). Some clones in this sample may be carry-over from other donors' samples.

This clonotype was found many times. The chain joins TRBV7-9 to TRBJ2-7, with 7 bases matching TRBD1. The CDR3 runs 15 residues. The V segment lost 7 bases and the J segment 0 bases; nucleotides outside the gene matches: 9. The germline V gene encodes CDR1 SEHNR and CDR2 FQNEAQ (reference sequence). Here the CDR3 DNA reads TGTGCCAGCACACGAACCGGGACAGACTCCTACGAGCAGTACTTC. Its protein is CASTRTGTDSYEQYF.

The CDR3 protein is CASREQGAEVNTEAFF. The CDR3 DNA sequence: TGTGCCAGCAGAGAACAGGGGGCGGAAGTGAACACTGAAGCTTTCTTT. The rearrangement links TRBV28 to TRBJ1-1, with 9 bases that match TRBD1. This CDR3 comprises 16 residues. Per germline, CDR1 MDHEN and CDR2 SYDVKM. Losses at the gene ends were 6 bases for V and 0 bases for J; bases not matched to a gene: 8.

In this sample, this clonotype turned up many times. This chain connects TRBV7-9 to TRBJ1-2; D possibly corresponds to TRBD1 (5 bases). This CDR3 is 15 amino acids long. The germline V gene encodes CDR1 SEHNR and CDR2 FQNEAQ (reference sequence). V was clipped by 6 bases and J by 2 bases, with 16 bases between them. The CDR3 here is CASSRPGTVNYGYTF. The DNA of the CDR3 is TGTGCCAGCAGTCGACCCGGGACGGTGAACTATGGCTACACCTTC.

This clonotype was found many times. V is TRBV7-8 and J is TRBJ2-2; weak D call: TRBD1 (6 bases). The CDR3 spans 17 residues. The ends were cut back, 1 base at V and 2 bases at J, with 14 bases in the middle. In germline, CDR1 is SGHVS, CDR2 FQNEAQ. The CDR3 is CASSLVPGGSNTGELFF. The CDR3 DNA reads as TGTGCCAGCAGCTTAGTTCCTGGGGGCTCCAACACCGGGGAGCTGTTTTTT.

This clonotype was observed a few times. This sequence joins TRBV7-6 and TRBJ2-7; no clear D gene. V was shortened by 0 bases and J by 5 bases, with 8 bases between the two germline ends. This CDR3 has 13 amino acids. CDR1 is SGHVS and CDR2 is FNYEAQ in the germline V gene. CDR3 in amino acids: CASSLALRDEQYF. The DNA for the CDR3 is TGTGCCAGCAGCTTAGCCCTCCGGGACGAGCAGTACTTC.

The chain recombines TRBV20-1 with TRBJ1-6; D ambiguous. V lost 0 bases and J lost 10, with 13 bases in between. CDR3 length: 14 residues. Germline CDR1 DFQATT, CDR2 SNEGSKA (reference sequence). The CDR3 nucleotides read TGCAGTGCTAGAGATTGGGTGGAGGCCTCACCCCTCCACTTT. Translating gives CSARDWVEASPLHF.

This sequence joins TRBV28 and TRBJ1-6; no definite D call. The length of the CDR3 is 14 residues. Trimming took off 2 bases at V and 0 bases at J, with 2 bases between the two ends. Germline CDR1 reads MDHEN; CDR2 reads SYDVKM. The DNA for the CDR3 is TGTGCCAGCAGTTTAAGCTCCTATAATTCACCCCTCCACTTT. Translating gives CASSLSSYNSPLHF.

This clonotype has ten or more counts. The V and J genes are TRBV7-2 and TRBJ1-4; TRBD1 matches at 7 bases. After removal of 3 bases from V and 7 bases from J, the junction contained 2 bases not matched to a gene. There are 13 residues in the CDR3. In germline, CDR1 is SGHTA, CDR2 FQGNSA. Here the CDR3 reads CASSLNRGEKLFF. The CDR3 nucleotides are TGTGCCAGCAGCTTGAACAGGGGTGAAAAACTGTTTTTT.

In this sample, this clonotype turned up a few times. The rearrangement uses TRBV29-1 and TRBJ1-3; a weak D match, TRBD1 (5 bases). The germline V gene encodes CDR1 SQVTM and CDR2 ANQGSEA. V was trimmed by 4 bases and J by 3 bases, leaving 13 bases between them. The CDR3 runs to 14 residues. This chain's CDR3 is CSVVVGTLGNTIYF. The CDR3 region has the DNA TGCAGCGTTGTTGTAGGGACCCTTGGAAACACCATATATTTT. Using reference TRBV29-1 and TRBJ1-3 for the parts outside the CDR3, the full variable domain is SAVISQKPSRDICQRGTSLTIQCQVDSQVTMMFWYRQQPGQSLTLIATANQGSEATYESGFVIDKFPISRPNLTFSTLTVSNMSPEDSSIYLCSVVVGTLGNTIYFGEGSWLTVV.

This clonotype was counted many times. This chain uses TRBV7-8 with TRBJ2-5, with 8 nucleotides matching TRBD1. This CDR3 comprises 14 residues. The V gene's germline CDR1 is SGHVS and CDR2 FQNEAQ. V gave up 2 bases and J gave up 4 bases; unmatched junction bases: 3. CDR3 loop: CASSLTGGLETQYF. The CDR3 nucleotides are TGTGCCAGCAGCTTAACAGGGGGTCTAGAGACCCAGTACTTC.